Listed below are T cell receptor beta chains from one sample, sequenced in a study of human T cells and chemical hapten exposure. TCRdb analysed the RACE reads with MiXCR anew, one entry per CDR3 protein. The sample lists roughly 70,000 distinct CDR3 sequences; 32% were seen once. The sample here was whole blood, taken in connection with sensitization to the hapten diphenylcyclopropenone (DPC). These receptors were obtained from a man aged 35 to 55 with alopecia areata. Some clones in this sample may be carry-over from other donors' samples. Both conserved end residues are part of each CDR3. The order of the fields is CDR3 DNA, CDR3 protein, V gene, J gene, D gene, clone size, CDR3 length. D genes are given only for firm matches. Where a row states a size, it is once, few, many or the class of an expanded clone; other rows omit it.

TGTGCCAGCAGTGCCCCCCGGGACAGAAATCAGCCCCAGCATTTT	CASSAPRDRNQPQHF	TRBV28	TRBJ1-5	TRBD1	.	15
TGTGCCAGCAGCTCAGGACAGGGGGCCACTGAAGCTTTCTTT	CASSSGQGATEAFF	TRBV9	TRBJ1-1	TRBD1	few	14
TGTGCCAGCAGCTTGGCGGGGTTTGGTCAGCCCCAGCATTTT	CASSLAGFGQPQHF	TRBV5-5	TRBJ1-5	.	.	14
TGTGCCAGCAGCTGGACTAGCGGGAGCACCGGGGAGCTGTTTTTT	CASSWTSGSTGELFF	TRBV7-6	TRBJ2-2	TRBD2	few	15
TGTGCCAGCAGTGAGAAGGGGGACCAAGAGACCCAGTACTTC	CASSEKGDQETQYF	TRBV2	TRBJ2-5	.	few	14
TGTGCCAGCAGTTTAGGGACAGGGCCCTCGTACGAGCAGTACTTC	CASSLGTGPSYEQYF	TRBV27	TRBJ2-7	TRBD1	few	15
TGTGCCAGCAACCACCTGCGAAGGGATCGGGACACTGAAGCTTTCTTT	CASNHLRRDRDTEAFF	TRBV28	TRBJ1-1	.	once	16
TGTGCCAGCAGCTCCTTGGGGGGGTCGGAAAAACTGTTTTTT	CASSSLGGSEKLFF	TRBV7-9	TRBJ1-4	.	.	14
TGTGCCAGCAGCCTGGGACAGGGGGAAGACTACGAGCAGTACTTC	CASSLGQGEDYEQYF	TRBV13	TRBJ2-7	TRBD1	.	15
TGTGCCAGCAGCTCCCTGGGAGGGGGGAGCAATCAGCCCCAGCATTTT	CASSSLGGGSNQPQHF	TRBV7-9	TRBJ1-5	.	.	16
TGTGCCAGCAGCTTTTCTCGTGGCGGGAGTTTTTCAGATACGCAGTATTTT	CASSFSRGGSFSDTQYF	TRBV7-2	TRBJ2-3	TRBD2	few	17
TGTGCCAGCTCACCCCCCTCTAGCGATGAGCAGTTCTTC	CASSPPSSDEQFF	TRBV18	TRBJ2-1	.	.	13
TGTGCCAGCAGCAGGGACAGGGCGAATTCACCCCTCCACTTT	CASSRDRANSPLHF	TRBV5-6	TRBJ1-6	TRBD1	.	14
TGTGCCAGCAGCCCCCCCCTTGGCTACGAGCAGTACTTC	CASSPPLGYEQYF	TRBV7-2	TRBJ2-7	.	.	13
TGTGCCAGCAGCCCCCTCAGTTGGGACGGCGAGCAGTACTTC	CASSPLSWDGEQYF	TRBV7-2	TRBJ2-7	.	few	14